This entry lists 22 T cell receptor beta chains sequenced from one sample in a study of lymphopenia after photon versus proton radiotherapy. Clones were read by immunoSEQ multiplex PCR, and TCRdb kept only the in-frame ones, dropping some. The profile shows about 39,000 clones, 80% to 95% of them singletons. The material was peripheral blood, obtained from a patient treated with photon-based radiotherapy. Source of these receptors: a man in his sixties with cholangiocarcinoma.

V is TRBV27 and J is TRBJ1-1; D gene unclear. Trimming shortened V by 6 bases and J by 3 bases, and 11 bases separated the two germline ends. Germline CDR1 and CDR2: MNHEY and SMNVEV (reference sequence). The CDR3 consists of 13 residues. The CDR3 here is CASSLGYDTEAFF. CDR3 DNA: TGTGCCAGCAGCCTGGGTTATGACACTGAAGCTTTCTTT.

DNA for the CDR3: TGTGCCAGCAGCCGACAGGGGACCTATCAAGAGACCCAGTACTTC. Translating it yields CASSRQGTYQETQYF. The V call is TRBV2, the J call TRBJ2-5; 8 bases are a match to TRBD1. The CDR3 contains 15 residues. From germline, CDR1 is SNHLY and CDR2 FYNNEI. With 6 bases clipped from V and 2 bases from J, the junction kept 8 bases outside the gene matches.

V usage is TRBV2 and J usage is TRBJ1-5; D unclear. The CDR3 length is 13 residues. V was trimmed by 4 bases and J by 9 bases, leaving 13 bases between them. Per the germline V gene, CDR1 is SNHLY and CDR2 is FYNNEI. Here the CDR3 DNA reads TGTGCCAGCAGTGCGACTCCGCCGAGGCCCCAGCATTTT. Protein sequence: CASSATPPRPQHF.

V is TRBV6-1 and J is TRBJ1-5; D is undetermined. Trimming left V 5 bases short and J 5 bases short, with 7 bases between. This CDR3 has 12 residues. Germline assignment: CDR1 MNHNS and CDR2 SASEGT. Here the CDR3 reads CASSRGYQPQHF. The CDR3 DNA is TGTGCCAGCAGTCGAGGGTATCAGCCCCAGCATTTT.

The chain joins TRBV18 to TRBJ1-1; D is perhaps TRBD1 (6 bases). Trimming left V 2 bases short and J 1 base short, with 8 bases between. Germline values: CDR1 KGHSH, CDR2 LQKENI. The CDR3 is made up of 14 amino acids. CDR3: CASSPVTGNTEAFF. The CDR3 coding sequence is TGTGCCAGCTCACCAGTGACAGGGAACACTGAAGCTTTCTTT. The full variable domain, in which reference TRBV18 and TRBJ1-1 provide the parts outside the CDR3, is NAGVMQNPRHLVRRRGQEARLRCSPMKGHSHVYWYRQLPEEGLKFMVYLQKENIIDESGMPKERFSAEFPKEGPSILRIQQVVRGDSAAYFCASSPVTGNTEAFFGQGTRLTVV.

The rearrangement links TRBV25-1 to TRBJ2-5; the match to TRBD2 covers 8 bases. Germline loops: CDR1 MGHDK, CDR2 SYGVNS. This CDR3 has 14 amino acids. Trimming at V came to 6 bases and at J to 3 bases, leaving 6 bases not matched to a gene. The CDR3 DNA sequence: TGTGCCAGCAGGGCCCCGGGACTAGAAGAGACCCAGTACTTC. This gives the protein CASRAPGLEETQYF.

CDR3 amino acids: CASSGDASSYEQYF. The CDR3 DNA is TGTGCCAGCAGTGGTGACGCGAGCTCCTACGAGCAGTACTTC. The chain joins TRBV2 to TRBJ2-7; no definite D call. This CDR3 has 14 amino acids. The germline V gene encodes CDR1 SNHLY and CDR2 FYNNEI. The V end was cut by 4 bases, the J end by 0 bases, with 10 bases between.

The V gene is TRBV5-5, the J gene TRBJ2-5; D may be TRBD2 (6 bases). The CDR3 totals 14 residues. Germline-derived CDR1 and CDR2 are SGHKS and YYEKEE (reference sequence). Trimming pared 0 bases from V and 7 bases from J, leaving 13 bases between. The CDR3 here is CASSLVADYTTQYF. DNA for the CDR3: TGTGCCAGCAGCTTGGTGGCGGACTACACGACCCAGTACTTC.

V and J are TRBV7-9 and TRBJ2-7; 8 nucleotides align to TRBD2. Germline V CDR1 and CDR2: SEHNR, FQNEAQ (reference sequence). CDR3 length equals 14 residues. V was pared by 3 bases and J by 5 bases, with 6 bases of the junction left unmatched. In DNA, the CDR3 is TGTGCCAGCAGCTTCTTAGCGGGAAGCAACGAGCAGTACTTC. It is translated as CASSFLAGSNEQYF.

This chain links TRBV7-9 with TRBJ2-5, with D uncertain. V shed 4 bases and J shed 1 base, with 1 base lying between them. The CDR3 is made up of 11 amino acids. The germline V gene has CDR1 SEHNR and CDR2 FQNEAQ (reference sequence). The CDR3 protein is CASSSQETQYF. CDR3 sequence (DNA): TGTGCCAGCAGCTCCCAAGAGACCCAGTACTTC.

The chain links TRBV9 to TRBJ2-3, with D perhaps given as TRBD1 or TRBD2 (6 bases each). Germline V gene data show CDR1 as SGDLS and CDR2 as YYNGEE. The V end was cut by 0 bases, the J end by 0 bases, with 17 bases between. CDR3 length: 18 amino acids. The CDR3 sequence: CASSVEPQGGRSTDTQYF. For the CDR3, the DNA is TGTGCCAGCAGCGTAGAACCCCAAGGGGGGAGAAGCACAGATACGCAGTATTTT.

This clone has just a few counts. This chain uses TRBV2 with TRBJ2-7; 12 bases agree with TRBD2. This CDR3 has 15 amino acids. After removal of 5 bases from V and 2 bases from J, the junction contained 4 bases not matched to a gene. Germline CDR1 reads SNHLY; CDR2 reads FYNNEI. DNA for the CDR3: TGTGCCAGCAGTACAACTAGCGGGAGGCCCTACGAGCAGTACTTC. It specifies CASSTTSGRPYEQYF.

The chain employs TRBV10-3 and TRBJ2-3, with TRBD2 as a possible D gene (6 bases). There are 14 residues in the CDR3. CDR1 ENHRY and CDR2 SYGVKD come from the germline V gene. Trimming shortened V by 10 bases and J by 1 base, and 15 bases separated the two germline ends. The CDR3 DNA sequence: TGTGCCAATCGCGGGACGTCGGGCACAGATACGCAGTATTTT. It yields the protein CANRGTSGTDTQYF.

The chain combines TRBV12-5 with TRBJ1-5; a possible D gene is TRBD1 (5 bases). Germline V CDR1 and CDR2: LGHNT, FRNRAP. This CDR3 region has 20 residues. Deletions cut 0 bases from V and 7 bases from J, with 28 bases between. CDR3 protein: CASGLVPPNPRAFTGQPQHF. The CDR3 DNA is TGTGCTAGTGGTTTGGTACCCCCTAATCCCAGGGCCTTCACGGGACAGCCCCAGCATTTT.

This clone was recorded only once. The chain links TRBV27 to TRBJ2-1; the match to TRBD2 covers 11 bases. J gave up 1 base and V 2 bases, and 7 bases lay outside the gene matches. Germline-derived CDR1 and CDR2 are MNHEY and SMNVEV (reference sequence). This CDR3 comprises 18 residues. The CDR3 bases are TGTGCCAGCAGTTTAAGGGTAGCGGGAGGGCCATCCTACAATGAGCAGTTCTTC. Its protein product is CASSLRVAGGPSYNEQFF.

The chain is built from TRBV5-1 and TRBJ2-2; no firm D call. The CDR3 contains 14 residues. CDR1 and CDR2 (germline): SGHRS, YFSETQ. The ends were cut back, 0 bases at V and 0 bases at J, with 3 bases in the middle. DNA for the CDR3: TGCGCCAGCAGCTTGGAGCCGAACACCGGGGAGCTGTTTTTT. Protein: CASSLEPNTGELFF.

The rearrangement links TRBV9 to TRBJ2-2; a weak D match, TRBD1 (6 bases). The ends were cut back, 2 bases at V and 1 base at J, with 9 bases in the middle. CDR3 size: 15 residues. Looked up from germline, CDR1 is SGDLS and CDR2 is YYNGEE. The CDR3 region has the DNA TGTGCCAGCAGCGTTTCAGGGGTGAACACCGGGGAGCTGTTTTTT. Translation: CASSVSGVNTGELFF. Drawing the rest from reference TRBV9 and TRBJ2-2, the complete variable domain is DSGVTQTPKHLITATGQRVTLRCSPRSGDLSVYWYQQSLDQGLQFLIQYYNGEERAKGNILERFSAQQFPDLHSELNLSSLELGDSALYFCASSVSGVNTGELFFGEGSRLTVL.

This sequence joins TRBV7-9 and TRBJ2-7; D may match TRBD1 or TRBD2 (5 bases each). V gave up 3 bases and J gave up 4 bases, with 16 bases separating them. The CDR3 spans 15 residues. Germline V lookup: CDR1 SEHNR, CDR2 FQNEAQ (reference sequence). The CDR3 loop is CASSLGVLLGYEQYF. The CDR3 DNA sequence: TGTGCCAGCAGCTTGGGGGTACTATTAGGTTACGAGCAGTACTTC.

The genes are TRBV6-6 and TRBJ2-7; D might be TRBD1 (6 bases). The CDR3 loop spans 14 amino acids. Germline V gene data show CDR1 as MNHNY and CDR2 as SVGAGI (reference sequence). The ends were cut back, 6 bases at V and 1 base at J, with 13 bases in the middle. In DNA form, the CDR3 reads TGTGCCAGCAGCGAACAGGGTCGGTCCTACGAGCAGTACTTC. It encodes CASSEQGRSYEQYF.

V gene TRBV28 combines with J gene TRBJ2-1; a weak D match, TRBD1 (5 bases). The CDR3 has 16 amino acids. V was trimmed by 6 bases and J by 0 bases, leaving 15 bases between them. Germline assignment: CDR1 MDHEN and CDR2 SYDVKM. For the CDR3, the DNA is TGTGCCAGCAGCCGGAGCCAGGGTAGCTCCTACAATGAGCAGTTCTTC. As protein: CASSRSQGSSYNEQFF.

The rearrangement uses TRBV7-2 and TRBJ2-7, with D maybe TRBD1 (5 bases). V was cut by 1 base and J by 1 base, with 8 bases left in between. Germline V lookup: CDR1 SGHTA, CDR2 FQGNSA. CDR3 size: 14 residues. The CDR3 reads CASSLDQGSYEQYF. The DNA for the CDR3 is TGTGCCAGCAGCTTAGACCAGGGTTCCTACGAGCAGTACTTC.

This clone was recorded once. The V call is TRBV7-3, the J call TRBJ2-5; 7 bases are a match to TRBD1. CDR3 size: 13 residues. Germline V gene lookup returns CDR1 SGHTA and CDR2 FQGTGA. V lost 2 bases, J lost 5 bases, and 2 bases stayed unmatched. CDR3 protein: CASSLDREETQYF. Written as DNA, the CDR3 is TGTGCCAGCAGCTTAGACAGGGAGGAGACCCAGTACTTC.